The clone carrying this TCR beta chain was counted between two and nine times. In the study's own analysis: Reference gene primer amplification gave nucleated cell count estimates. Sequencing used immunoSEQ multiplex PCR; TCRdb keeps in-frame clones, though not all of them. Clone size and the V and J calls come from that table; the DNA yielded D and trimming. In the table there are 250,000 or so clones, roughly 86% of which are singletons. The sample comes from a study of blood T cell repertoires in COVID-19. Study as a whole: Researchers got acute and convalescent COVID-19 samples from the United States, Italy and Spain. Sample material is recorded as cDNA or gDNA derived from T cells, B-cell-depleted T cells, or PBMCs.

With 0 bases removed from V and 4 bases from J, the gap between germline ends came to 9 bases. The CDR3 runs to 14 residues. CDR1 and CDR2 (germline): LNHNV, YYDKDF (reference sequence). The rearrangement uses TRBV15 and TRBJ1-1; D possibly corresponds to TRBD1 (5 bases). The TCR sequence derives from a woman in her sixties or seventies with active or convalescent COVID-19. Sequenced material: peripheral blood. The CDR3 DNA follows: TGTGCCACCAGCAGAGATCTGGGGGGCACTGAAGCTTTCTTT. This codes for CATSRDLGGTEAFF.